The T cell receptor (beta chain) under discussion was sequenced for a study of vaccination and CD4 T cells after COVID-19. Across the study: Convalescent donors totaled six males and four females, including two who were Hispanic. In culture, cells were exposed to overlapping spike peptides from SARS-CoV-2, HCoV-NL63, HCoV-OC43 and HCoV-229E.

This CDR3 spans 13 amino acids. Germline CDR1 and CDR2: KGHDR and SFDVKD. V was cut by 7 bases and J by 2 bases, with 8 bases left in between. Cultured CD4+ T cell DNA underwent sequencing with the Oncomine TCR Beta short-read assay. TCRdb reprocessed the PCR reads via MiXCR and lists one record per CDR3 protein. Among around 7,700 distinct CDR3 sequences, 50% to 70% were seen once, and the ten largest hold 18%. This clonotype was found a few times. The antigen remains undetermined. The treatment: roughly 11-day PBMC culture with coronavirus spike peptide pools or control peptides (ViraFEST assay). Convalescent patients tested SARS-CoV-2 PCR positive from March to December 2020, before Alpha, Beta and Delta emerged.

J is TRBJ1-5 and V is TRBV24-1; D perhaps matches TRBD1 (5 bases). The source of this sequence is a human donor who had recovered from COVID-19. Sequencing was done on a sample of CD4+ T cells from blood, cultured in vitro. This chain's CDR3 is CATSREGNQPQHF. DNA of the CDR3: TGTGCCACCAGCAGGGAGGGCAATCAGCCCCAGCATTTT.